The source of this T cell receptor (beta chain) is a study of cytotoxic CD8 clonotypes in ibrutinib-treated CLL. Study-level information: Among patients, about 25 responded partially and 2 completely; 14 then stayed remitted and about 12 progressed after median roughly 73 months. The study recorded mean values of about 260,000 productive templates and tens of thousands of productive rearrangements per sample. Study results and limitations: At the start, clonality exceeded age-matched healthy donors and followed circulating CD8+ T-cell counts.

The assay was immunoSEQ multiplex PCR, and TCRdb's table has in-frame clones only and misses some. In the table there are roughly 110,000 clones, 50% to 65% of which are singletons. Concerning this clone itself: The antigen is unknown.

This CDR3 contains 13 residues. Germline lookup yields CDR1 MNHEY and CDR2 SVGAGI. V was pared by 6 bases and J by 2 bases, with 9 bases between. This specimen was PBMCs, taken after 24 months of ibrutinib treatment. This rearrangement joins TRBV6-5 to TRBJ2-3, with D unresolved. The TCR sequence derives from a human donor with chronic lymphocytic leukemia. The CDR3: CASRWLSTDTQYF. Written as DNA, the CDR3 is TGTGCCAGCAGGTGGCTATCCACAGATACGCAGTATTTT.